This is a list of T cell receptor beta chains from one sample in a study of blood T cell repertoires in COVID-19. Profiling relied on immunoSEQ multiplex PCR, and the TCRdb table lists in-frame clones only, not all of them. The table lists under 300,000 clones, just over 85% of them singletons. What was sequenced was peripheral blood. The receptor source for this set is a woman between 25 and 40 years old with active or convalescent COVID-19. Both conserved end residues are part of each CDR3. The listing skips clone size in some rows; elsewhere it reads once, few, many or a size class.

>TRBV7-9|few|TRBJ1-1
CASSPKTGGKAEAFF
>TRBV11-2|NA|TRBJ2-7
CASSLDPFLKQDSSYEQYF
>TRBV10-1|NA|TRBJ2-2
CASRHRGGSNTGELFF
>TRBV3-1/TRBV3-2|NA|TRBJ1-2
CASSHTTRTGVYGYTF
>TRBV6-2/TRBV6-3|NA|TRBJ2-3
CASIPRVGADTQYF
>TRBV5-1|once|TRBJ2-1
CASSLSPVGQGLANEQFF
>TRBV2|NA|TRBJ1-4
CASSEWEGEKLFF
>TRBV7-8|NA|TRBJ2-1
CASSLAGQSYNEQFF
>TRBV28|NA|TRBJ1-1
CASSFRTGTGRADFF
>TRBV7-9|NA|TRBJ1-5
CASSLGTGGRQPQHF
>TRBV19|NA|TRBJ2-3
CASTKAMGGSTDTQYF
>TRBV19|once|TRBJ2-1
CASSITGGANEQFF
>TRBV12-3/TRBV12-4|once|TRBJ1-1
CASSLRVNTEAFF
>TRBV7-2|NA|TRBJ2-1
CASSLARGSYNEQFF
>TRBV7-2|NA|TRBJ2-1
CASSLDWGGREQFF
>TRBV27|NA|TRBJ2-7
CASRTLTGAYEQYF
>TRBV24-1|NA|TRBJ1-2
CATNEIRVRVSGGYTF
>TRBV27|NA|TRBJ2-7
CASTRTGGGEQYF
>TRBV29-1|NA|TRBJ1-1
CSVGNRAGNTEAFF
>TRBV6-5|NA|TRBJ2-2
CASRGLAGGNGELFF
>TRBV7-9|NA|TRBJ2-2
CASSHLTGGPGTGELFF
>TRBV30|NA|TRBJ2-5
CAWSEGHPQETQYF
>TRBV2|NA|TRBJ1-1
CASRGGAGLLNTEAFF
>TRBV30|once|TRBJ2-3
CAWSVRLAGGTDTQYF
>TRBV5-1|few|TRBJ1-2
CASSLTGTALNYGYTF
>TRBV10-2|NA|TRBJ2-3
CASRLAGGRDTQYF
>TRBV29-1|once|TRBJ2-3
CSVGQRADTQYF
>TRBV5-1|NA|TRBJ1-2
CASSSLRDREGGYTF
>TRBV13|NA|TRBJ2-7
CASSRSGGNYYEQYF
>TRBV4-3|NA|TRBJ2-3
CASSQGTSGGGQTQYF
>TRBV7-8|few|TRBJ2-1
CASSLVGGYNEQFF